The sequence of this T cell receptor beta chain was determined in a study of T cell clones after liver transplantation. About this clone: As yet, its antigen is unknown.

General study findings and limits: Compared with third party-reactive sequences, donor-reactive ones declined more, independent of withdrawal success.

CDR3 length: 12 amino acids. The germline CDR1 and CDR2 sequences are MDHEN and SYDVKM. The ends were cut back, 4 bases at V and 6 bases at J, with 6 bases in the middle. The method was immunoSEQ multiplex PCR; TCRdb's version includes in-frame clones alone and lacks a portion of them. Of around 43,000 clones in the sample, more than 70% are singletons; the top ten hold less than 2.5%. The origin of this receptor is a human patient who received a liver transplant. Some T cells may be the graft donor's. This specimen consisted of CD4+ T cells from blood, obtained 24 months after liver transplant. The V and J genes are TRBV28 and TRBJ1-4; no reliable D call. The CDR3 DNA is TGTGCCAGCAGTTCCATTGATGAAAAACTGTTTTTT. It encodes CASSSIDEKLFF.